This TCR beta chain was captured by sequencing in a study of cytomegalovirus exposure and HLA in healthy donors listed by TCRdb under 2017. Describing the broader study: A later analysis indicated that the 90 to 150 validation repertoires were generated on the platform also employed for the approximately 690 repertoires of the first cohort. The study aimed to test whether cataloging public T cell receptors could reveal signatures of past pathogen exposure. In addition to the first cohort of 650 to 750 subjects, a separate validation cohort of over 90 different subjects was used. The study combined high-throughput TCR immunosequencing, statistical association of individual TCRs with disease status, and machine learning to predict cytomegalovirus infection status.

The paper as a whole reports these results and caveats: Of the cluster scores, approximately 94% were above 0 in a later analysis, which found that TCRs clustered in the first cohort also tended to co-occur in the 95 to 150 validation repertoires. It was suggested by the authors that the approach could potentially be generalized to other disease states and immunological phenotypes. Across donors, most TCR sequences were observed very rarely, whereas some public TCRs were present in many individuals. The classifier was reported to diagnose cytomegalovirus status with high specificity and sensitivity in both the original cohort and the validation cohort. The validation cohort had no HLA typing available for a later analysis, so co-occurrence within that cohort was assessed over all 120 or so repertoires. In vitro tests confirmed that a few of the cytomegalovirus-associated TCR beta chains recognize cytomegalovirus antigens. A total of 150 or so TCR beta chains were listed by the study as associated with cytomegalovirus.

The library was generated by the immunoSEQ multiplex PCR assay. On the authors' methods: A statistical classification framework was developed to diagnose cytomegalovirus status using the catalog of TCR beta chain sequences. In TCRdb, the immuneACCESS table is reduced to in-frame sequences with V and J assigned. These tables do not hold every clone; where another copy was compared, an unresolved V gene accounts for under half, and the others remain unexplained. Clone size and V and J calls were adopted from that table, with D and trimming inferred from the DNA. Within this sample are over 120,000 clones, with 85% to 95% of them counted one time only. The top ten clonotypes cover approximately 1.8% of the sample. Its CDR3 holds 15 amino acids, cysteine through phenylalanine. Only the CDR3 DNA is retained, 45 bases long and in frame from the first base. The germline V gene provides CDR1 SNHLY and CDR2 FYNNEI. V is pruned by 7 bases and J by 3 bases, leaving 9 bases of the junction without a gene match.

The donors belonged to the validation cohort of 120 subjects, which was separate from the 666-subject first cohort. Concerning this clone itself: Its antigen is not yet known. Base qualities were left out, and no much larger clone turns up one base away.

The sequenced sample consisted of PBMCs. The receptor chain draws on TRBV2 and TRBJ2-7, with TRBD1 identical over 10 junction bases. The receptor was isolated from a man aged 18 to 30 in good health and CMV-seropositive. The DNA sequence follows: TGTGCCAGCACTGCCGGACAGGGGGGCAACTACGAGCAGTACTTC. Translation gives CASTAGQGGNYEQYF.